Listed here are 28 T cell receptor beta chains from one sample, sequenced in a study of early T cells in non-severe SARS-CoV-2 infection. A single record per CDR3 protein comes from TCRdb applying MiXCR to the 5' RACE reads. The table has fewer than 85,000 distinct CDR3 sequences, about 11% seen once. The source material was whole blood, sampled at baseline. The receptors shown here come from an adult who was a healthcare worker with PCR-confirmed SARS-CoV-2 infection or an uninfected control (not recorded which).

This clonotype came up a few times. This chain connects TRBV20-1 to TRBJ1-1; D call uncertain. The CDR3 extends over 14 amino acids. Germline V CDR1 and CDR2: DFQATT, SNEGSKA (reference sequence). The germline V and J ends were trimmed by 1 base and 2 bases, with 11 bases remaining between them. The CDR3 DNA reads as TGCAGTGCTAGAGTTGGAAGTAGCAACACTGAAGCTTTCTTT. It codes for CSARVGSSNTEAFF.

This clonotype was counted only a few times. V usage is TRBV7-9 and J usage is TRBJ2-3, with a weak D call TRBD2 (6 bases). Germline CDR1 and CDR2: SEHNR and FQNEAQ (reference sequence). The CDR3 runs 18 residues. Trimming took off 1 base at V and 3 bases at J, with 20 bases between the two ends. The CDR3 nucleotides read TGTGCCAGCAGCTTAGAGTGGAGGGCTAGCCGCGGAACAGATACGCAGTATTTT. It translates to CASSLEWRASRGTDTQYF.

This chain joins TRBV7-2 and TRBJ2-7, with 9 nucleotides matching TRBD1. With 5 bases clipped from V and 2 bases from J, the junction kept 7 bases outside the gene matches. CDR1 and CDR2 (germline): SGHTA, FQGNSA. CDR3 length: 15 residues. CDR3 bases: TGTGCCAGCAGCCCGCGGACAGGGGACCCCTACGAGCAGTACTTC. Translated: CASSPRTGDPYEQYF.

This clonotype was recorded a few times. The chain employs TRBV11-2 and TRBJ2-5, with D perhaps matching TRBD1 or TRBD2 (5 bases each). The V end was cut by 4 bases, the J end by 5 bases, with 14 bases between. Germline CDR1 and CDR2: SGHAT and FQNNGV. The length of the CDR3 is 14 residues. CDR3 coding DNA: TGTGCCAGCAGCTCCCGCTGGGGCGGGGAGACCCAGTACTTC. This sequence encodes CASSSRWGGETQYF.

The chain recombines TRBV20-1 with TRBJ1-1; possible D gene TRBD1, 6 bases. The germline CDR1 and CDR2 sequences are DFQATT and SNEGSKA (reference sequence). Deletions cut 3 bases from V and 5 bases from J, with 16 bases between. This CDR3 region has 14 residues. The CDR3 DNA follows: TGCAGTGCTAGCAAAAGGGGGATTAGTACTGAAGCTTTCTTT. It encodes CSASKRGISTEAFF.

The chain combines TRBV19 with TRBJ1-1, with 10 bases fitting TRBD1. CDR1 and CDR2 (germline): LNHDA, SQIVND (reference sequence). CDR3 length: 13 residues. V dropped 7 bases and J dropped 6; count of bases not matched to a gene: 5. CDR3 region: CASTGQGNPEAFF. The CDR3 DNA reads TGTGCCAGTACGGGACAGGGGAATCCTGAAGCTTTCTTT.

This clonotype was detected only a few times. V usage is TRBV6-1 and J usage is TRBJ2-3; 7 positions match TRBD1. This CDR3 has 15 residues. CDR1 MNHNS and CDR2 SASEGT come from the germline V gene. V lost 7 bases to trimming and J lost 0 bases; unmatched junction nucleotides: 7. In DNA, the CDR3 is TGTGCCAGCATCGCGGACAGGCGAAGCACAGATACGCAGTATTTT. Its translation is CASIADRRSTDTQYF.

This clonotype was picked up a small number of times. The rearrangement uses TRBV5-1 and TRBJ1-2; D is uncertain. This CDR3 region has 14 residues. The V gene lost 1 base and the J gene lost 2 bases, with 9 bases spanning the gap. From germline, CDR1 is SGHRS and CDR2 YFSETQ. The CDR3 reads CASSLSPENYGYTF. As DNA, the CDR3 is TGCGCCAGCAGCTTGTCCCCAGAAAACTATGGCTACACCTTC.

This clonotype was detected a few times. CDR3 protein: CASSGRPRDGYTF. In DNA, the CDR3 is TGTGCCAGCAGCGGCCGCCCCCGAGATGGCTACACCTTC. The chain recombines TRBV5-4 with TRBJ1-2, with D unresolved. The V gene lost 4 bases and the J gene lost 6 bases, with 13 bases spanning the gap. Germline V gene sequence: CDR1 SGHNT, CDR2 YYREEE (reference sequence). This CDR3 has 13 residues.

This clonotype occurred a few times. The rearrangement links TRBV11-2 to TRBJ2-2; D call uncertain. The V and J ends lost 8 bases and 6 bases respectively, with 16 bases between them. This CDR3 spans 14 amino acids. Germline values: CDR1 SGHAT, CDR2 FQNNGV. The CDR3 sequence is CASLPELTPGELFF. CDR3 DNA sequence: TGTGCCAGCCTCCCAGAACTCACCCCCGGGGAGCTGTTTTTT.

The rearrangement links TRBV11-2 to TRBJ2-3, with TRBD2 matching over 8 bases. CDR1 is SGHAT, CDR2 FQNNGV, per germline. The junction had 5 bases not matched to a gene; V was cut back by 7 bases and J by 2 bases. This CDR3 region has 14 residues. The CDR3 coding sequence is TGTGCCAGCAAGCGGGGGCGGCACACAGATACGCAGTATTTT. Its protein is CASKRGRHTDTQYF.

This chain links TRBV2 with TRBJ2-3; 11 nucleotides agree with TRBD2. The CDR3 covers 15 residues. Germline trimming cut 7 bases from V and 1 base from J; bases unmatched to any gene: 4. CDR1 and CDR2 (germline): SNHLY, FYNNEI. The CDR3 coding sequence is TGTGCCAGCAAGGAGACTAGCGGGGGCACAGATACGCAGTATTTT. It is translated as CASKETSGGTDTQYF.

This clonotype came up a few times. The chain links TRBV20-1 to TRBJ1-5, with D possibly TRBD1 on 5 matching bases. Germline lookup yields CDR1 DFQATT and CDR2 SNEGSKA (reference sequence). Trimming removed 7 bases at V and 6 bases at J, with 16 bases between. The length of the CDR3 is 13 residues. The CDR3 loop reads CSVPGTPFQPQHF. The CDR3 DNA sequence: TGCAGTGTCCCGGGGACTCCCTTTCAGCCCCAGCATTTT.

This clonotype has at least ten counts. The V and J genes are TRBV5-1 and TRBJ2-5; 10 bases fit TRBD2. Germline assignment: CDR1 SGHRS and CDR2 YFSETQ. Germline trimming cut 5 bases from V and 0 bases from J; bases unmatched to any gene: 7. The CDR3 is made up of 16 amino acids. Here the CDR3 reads CASRSSGGSYQETQYF. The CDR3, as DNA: TGCGCCAGCAGGAGTAGCGGGGGGTCGTACCAAGAGACCCAGTACTTC. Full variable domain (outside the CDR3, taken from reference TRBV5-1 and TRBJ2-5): KAGVTQTPRYLIKTRGQQVTLSCSPISGHRSVSWYQQTPGQGLQFLFEYFSETQRNKGNFPGRFSGRQFSNSRSEMNVSTLELGDSALYLCASRSSGGSYQETQYFGPGTRLLVL.

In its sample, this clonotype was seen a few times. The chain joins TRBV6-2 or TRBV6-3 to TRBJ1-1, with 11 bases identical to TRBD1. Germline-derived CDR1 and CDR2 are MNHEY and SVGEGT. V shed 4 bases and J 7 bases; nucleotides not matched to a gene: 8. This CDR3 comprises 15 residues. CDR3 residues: CASSFVGQGEDEAFF. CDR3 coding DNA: TGTGCCAGCAGTTTCGTGGGACAGGGGGAGGATGAAGCTTTCTTT.

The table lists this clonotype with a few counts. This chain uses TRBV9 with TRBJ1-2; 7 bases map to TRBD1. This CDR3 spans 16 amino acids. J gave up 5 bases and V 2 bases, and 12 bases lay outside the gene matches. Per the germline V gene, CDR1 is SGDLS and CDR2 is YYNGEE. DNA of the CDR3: TGTGCCAGCAGCGTTTACGACAGGGTAGGAAAGTATGGCTACACCTTC. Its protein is CASSVYDRVGKYGYTF.

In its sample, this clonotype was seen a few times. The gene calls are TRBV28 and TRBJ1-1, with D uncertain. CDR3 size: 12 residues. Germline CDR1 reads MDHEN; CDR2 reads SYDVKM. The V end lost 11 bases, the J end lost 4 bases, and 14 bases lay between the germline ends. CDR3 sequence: CAVIDWATEAFF. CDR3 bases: TGTGCCGTCATCGATTGGGCCACTGAAGCTTTCTTT.

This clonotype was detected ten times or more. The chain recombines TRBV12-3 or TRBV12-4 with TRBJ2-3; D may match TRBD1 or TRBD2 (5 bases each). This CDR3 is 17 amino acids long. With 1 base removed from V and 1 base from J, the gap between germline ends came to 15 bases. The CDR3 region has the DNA TGTGCCAGCAGTTTAGGAGGGGCAGGTACACGCACAGATACGCAGTATTTT. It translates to CASSLGGAGTRTDTQYF.

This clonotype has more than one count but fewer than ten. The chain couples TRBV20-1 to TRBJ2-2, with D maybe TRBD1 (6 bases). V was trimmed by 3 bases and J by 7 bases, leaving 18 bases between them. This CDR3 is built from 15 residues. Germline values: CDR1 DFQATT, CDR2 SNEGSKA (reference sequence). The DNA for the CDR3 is TGCAGTGCTAGTCAAGGGACAATGCAGGGCGGGGAGCTGTTTTTT. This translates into CSASQGTMQGGELFF.

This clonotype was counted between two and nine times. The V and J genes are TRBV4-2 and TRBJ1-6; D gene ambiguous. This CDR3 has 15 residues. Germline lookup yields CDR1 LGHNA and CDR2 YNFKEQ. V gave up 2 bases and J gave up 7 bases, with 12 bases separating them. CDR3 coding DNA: TGTGCCAGCAGCCAACCAGACCAGTTCAATTCACCCCTCCACTTT. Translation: CASSQPDQFNSPLHF.

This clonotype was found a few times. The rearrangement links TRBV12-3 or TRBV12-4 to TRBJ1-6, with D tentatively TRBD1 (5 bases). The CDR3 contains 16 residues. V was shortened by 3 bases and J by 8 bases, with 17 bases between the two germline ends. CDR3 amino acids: CASSFLPGPSDSPLHF. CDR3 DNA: TGTGCCAGCAGTTTCCTACCGGGACCGAGCGATTCACCCCTCCACTTT.

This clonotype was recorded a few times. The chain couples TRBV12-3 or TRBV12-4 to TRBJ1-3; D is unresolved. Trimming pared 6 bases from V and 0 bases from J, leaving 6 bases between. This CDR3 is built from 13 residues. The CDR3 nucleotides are TGTGCCAGCAGAAGAGTCTCTGGAAACACCATATATTTT. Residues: CASRRVSGNTIYF.

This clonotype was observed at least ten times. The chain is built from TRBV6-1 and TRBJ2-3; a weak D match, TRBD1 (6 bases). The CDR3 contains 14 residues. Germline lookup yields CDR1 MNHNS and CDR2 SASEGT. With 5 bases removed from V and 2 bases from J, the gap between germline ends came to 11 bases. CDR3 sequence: CASSSPGDTDTQYF. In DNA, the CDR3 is TGTGCCAGCAGTTCCCCAGGGGACACAGATACGCAGTATTTT.

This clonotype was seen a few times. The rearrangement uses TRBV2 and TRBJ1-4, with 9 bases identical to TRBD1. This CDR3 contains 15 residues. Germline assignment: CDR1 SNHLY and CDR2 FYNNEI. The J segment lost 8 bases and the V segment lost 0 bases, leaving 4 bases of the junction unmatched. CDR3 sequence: CASSEAGQGGEKLFF. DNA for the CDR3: TGTGCCAGCAGTGAAGCGGGACAGGGAGGCGAAAAACTGTTTTTT.

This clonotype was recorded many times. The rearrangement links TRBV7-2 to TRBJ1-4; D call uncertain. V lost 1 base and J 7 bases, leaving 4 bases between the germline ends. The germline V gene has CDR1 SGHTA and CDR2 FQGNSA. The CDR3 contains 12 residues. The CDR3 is CASSLDREKLFF. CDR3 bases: TGTGCCAGCAGCTTAGACCGTGAAAAACTGTTTTTT.

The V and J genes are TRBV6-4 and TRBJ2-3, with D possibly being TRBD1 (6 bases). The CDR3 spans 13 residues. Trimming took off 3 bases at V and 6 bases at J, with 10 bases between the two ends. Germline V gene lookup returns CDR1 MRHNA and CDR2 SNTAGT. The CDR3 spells CASSESRGDTQYF. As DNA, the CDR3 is TGTGCCAGCAGTGAGAGCAGGGGTGATACGCAGTATTTT.

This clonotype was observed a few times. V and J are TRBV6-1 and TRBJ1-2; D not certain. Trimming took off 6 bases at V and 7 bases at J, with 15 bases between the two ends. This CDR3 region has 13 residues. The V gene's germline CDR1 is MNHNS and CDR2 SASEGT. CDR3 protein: CASSNNDIGGYTF. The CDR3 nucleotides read TGTGCCAGCAGCAACAATGACATAGGTGGCTACACCTTC.

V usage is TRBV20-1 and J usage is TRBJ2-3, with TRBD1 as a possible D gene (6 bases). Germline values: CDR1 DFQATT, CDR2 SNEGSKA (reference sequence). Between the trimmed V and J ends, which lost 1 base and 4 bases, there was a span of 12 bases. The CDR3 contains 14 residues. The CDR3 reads CSARGQDPADTQYF. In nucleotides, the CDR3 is TGCAGTGCTAGAGGACAGGACCCAGCAGATACGCAGTATTTT.